This TCR beta chain is drawn from a study of T cell responses to AZD1222 COVID-19 vaccine. Study-wide points: Along spike, vaccine-associated CD4 TCRs were found throughout, with dominance at 160-218 and 743-854. Donors were largely white British and mainly female; clonal diversity was possibly underestimated. The repertoires were collected only after the peak T cell response.

Trimming shortened V by 2 bases and J by 7 bases, and 7 bases separated the two germline ends. This CDR3 has 12 amino acids. Germline V CDR1 and CDR2: MNHNS, SASEGT. Sequenced by immunoSEQ multiplex PCR; TCRdb stores in-frame clones only, minus some. The sample features more than 110,000 clones, with over 2% in its top ten. Remarks on this clone: Its antigen is undetermined.

The sample was peripheral blood. This chain links TRBV6-1 with TRBJ2-3; the D is unclear. The TCR originated in an adult in good health. CDR3 amino acids: CASSESIYTQYF. The CDR3 region has the DNA TGTGCCAGCAGTGAATCCATTTATACGCAGTATTTT.